Each of the 21 T cell receptor beta chains below was sequenced from the same sample in a study of regulatory T cells in long-lasting Graves disease. Indicated time point: persistent/refractory GD, antithyroid drugs over 5 years with positive TRAb. There was RNA extracted from PBMCs, and the TCR library was made from it. Through Arm-PCR of CDR3 regions and iRepertoire HTBI primers, TCR beta libraries were built. TCRdb analysed the multiplex PCR reads with MiXCR anew, one entry per CDR3 protein. This sample carries 360,000 or so distinct CDR3 sequences, approximately 25% of them seen once, and the ten largest clones take approximately 28%. The sequenced sample was peripheral blood mononuclear cells (PBMCs), obtained when the disease was refractory, from a patient treated with antithyroid drugs. Every receptor here comes from a woman between 35 and 50 years old with Graves disease.

The V and J genes are TRBV7-6 and TRBJ2-3; 7 bases agree with TRBD2. This CDR3 is built from 16 residues. V lost 4 bases and J lost 1; bases outside the gene matches: 8. Germline V lookup: CDR1 SGHVS, CDR2 FNYEAQ. The CDR3 protein is CASSSPPGLRTDTQYF. The CDR3 nucleotides read TGTGCCAGCAGCTCTCCTCCGGGACTACGCACAGATACGCAGTATTTT.

Many counts were recorded for this clonotype. The V and J genes are TRBV2 and TRBJ2-7, with a weak D call TRBD1 (6 bases). V was clipped by 6 bases and J by 7 bases, with 22 bases between them. The CDR3 is made up of 15 amino acids. Germline V CDR1 and CDR2: SNHLY, FYNNEI. In DNA, the CDR3 is TGTGCCAGCAGCTTGGGGGCCTACGTTGGGCGTGAGCAGTACTTC. This encodes CASSLGAYVGREQYF.

This clonotype was recorded at least ten times. This chain joins TRBV6-2 or TRBV6-3 and TRBJ2-5; D could derive from TRBD1 or TRBD2 (5 bases each). Deletions cut 5 bases from V and 2 bases from J, with 12 bases between. The CDR3 has 14 residues. CDR1 is MNHEY, CDR2 SVGEGT, per germline. CDR3: CASSGIWGQETQYF. The CDR3 nucleotides are TGTGCCAGCAGTGGGATCTGGGGGCAAGAGACCCAGTACTTC.

The count of this clonotype is one. A clone one base away is much larger, so this may be a read error. The CDR3 DNA follows: TGTGCCAACAGCCAACATCGTGAAGCTTTCTTT. Amino acids: CANSQHREAFF. The rearrangement uses TRBV14 and TRBJ1-1, with D uncertain. Germline V CDR1 and CDR2: SGHDN, FVKESK. The CDR3 has 11 residues.

The chain couples TRBV27 to TRBJ2-7; 8 bases line up with TRBD1. CDR3 length: 17 amino acids. Germline V CDR1 and CDR2: MNHEY, SMNVEV (reference sequence). With 6 bases clipped from V and 3 bases from J, the junction kept 16 bases outside the gene matches. The CDR3 here is CASRRTPRPGGGYEQYF. The CDR3 bases are TGTGCCAGCAGACGAACGCCAAGACCAGGGGGCGGCTACGAGCAGTACTTC.

This clonotype was seen at least ten times. The chain employs TRBV20-1 and TRBJ1-1; maybe TRBD1 (6 bases). Trimming shortened V by 4 bases and J by 0 bases, and 9 bases separated the two germline ends. This CDR3 is built from 13 residues. Germline V gene lookup returns CDR1 DFQATT and CDR2 SNEGSKA (reference sequence). The CDR3 protein is CSATQGVNTEAFF. As DNA, the CDR3 is TGCAGTGCTACACAGGGTGTGAACACTGAAGCTTTCTTT.

The chain recombines TRBV7-9 with TRBJ2-5, with 7 positions matching TRBD1. CDR3 length: 16 amino acids. Germline V gene data show CDR1 as SEHNR and CDR2 as FQNEAQ (reference sequence). J lost 3 bases, V lost 3 bases, and 10 bases had no gene match. The CDR3 DNA reads TGTGCCAGCAGCTTTCCAATGACAGGGTGGGAAGAGACCCAGTACTTC. Amino acid sequence: CASSFPMTGWEETQYF.

The table lists this clonotype with a few counts. The rearrangement uses TRBV12-3 or TRBV12-4 and TRBJ2-1; TRBD1 or TRBD2 may be the D gene (5 bases each). V lost 6 bases and J 3 bases, leaving 12 bases between the germline ends. The CDR3 covers 14 residues. The CDR3 is CASSKLGGYNEQFF. The CDR3 DNA sequence: TGTGCCAGCAGCAAACTTGGGGGCTACAATGAGCAGTTCTTC.

This clonotype was seen only once. This chain joins TRBV9 and TRBJ2-5; 13 bases map to TRBD2. This CDR3 contains 16 residues. CDR1 is SGDLS, CDR2 YYNGEE, per germline. The V segment lost 7 bases and the J segment 5 bases; nucleotides outside the gene matches: 11. In DNA form, the CDR3 reads TGTGCCAGCTCAGGGCGACTAGCGGGAGGACTGGAGACCCAGTACTTC. Encoded protein: CASSGRLAGGLETQYF.

This clonotype was seen more than once but under ten times. The rearrangement joins TRBV10-3 to TRBJ2-2; 8 nucleotides agree with TRBD2. From germline, CDR1 is ENHRY and CDR2 SYGVKD. CDR3 size: 16 residues. Losses at the gene ends were 2 bases for V and 6 bases for J; bases not matched to a gene: 8. The CDR3 loop is CAISEMREVPPGELFF. The CDR3 DNA sequence: TGTGCCATCAGTGAGATGCGGGAGGTCCCCCCCGGGGAGCTGTTTTTT.

Details on this clonotype: A much bigger clone sits one base away, suggesting this may be a read error. The chain is built from TRBV12-3 or TRBV12-4 and TRBJ1-2, with D possibly matching TRBD1 (5 bases). The CDR3 consists of 13 residues. CDR3 sequence reads: CAGSPTVNYGYTF. DNA of the CDR3: TGTGCCGGCAGTCCGACAGTAAACTATGGCTACACCTTC.

The rearrangement uses TRBV11-2 and TRBJ2-5; D remains unclear. The end of the DNA fits TRBJ2-1 better, so the J call may be wrong. This CDR3 comprises 13 residues. Germline V gene sequence: CDR1 SGHAT, CDR2 FQNNGV. In nucleotides, the CDR3 is TGTGCCAGCAGCTTACGGAGCAAGAATGAGCAGTTCTTC. Residues: CASSLRSKNEQFF.

This clonotype was seen a handful of times. The CDR3 DNA reads as TGTGCCAGCAGCCAAGGAGAAGGGGAGCAGTACTTC. Amino acids: CASSQGEGEQYF. J is TRBJ2-7 and V is TRBV3-1; the D is unclear. The V gene's germline CDR1 is LGHDT and CDR2 YNNKEL (reference sequence). The CDR3 length is 12 residues. V was trimmed by 1 base and J by 7 bases, leaving 8 bases between them.

The rearrangement links TRBV28 to TRBJ1-5; D call uncertain. V was cut by 3 bases and J by 7 bases, with 10 bases left in between. Germline V CDR1 and CDR2: MDHEN, SYDVKM. This CDR3 is built from 13 residues. The CDR3 protein is CASSLKGSQPQHF. Written as DNA, the CDR3 is TGTGCCAGCAGTTTGAAGGGTTCGCAGCCCCAGCATTTT.

In this sample, this clonotype turned up many times. The chain is built from TRBV28 and TRBJ1-1; D is perhaps TRBD1 (6 bases). The germline V gene has CDR1 MDHEN and CDR2 SYDVKM. The length of the CDR3 is 15 residues. V dropped 5 bases and J dropped 0 bases, with 13 bases sitting between them. In DNA, the CDR3 is TGTGCCAGCAGTCCCAGACAGGAGCTGAACACTGAAGCTTTCTTT. Translation gives CASSPRQELNTEAFF.

The table lists this clonotype with a count of one. The rearrangement uses TRBV28 and TRBJ1-5, with a possible D match to TRBD1 (5 bases). The V gene's germline CDR1 is MDHEN and CDR2 SYDVKM. Deletions cut 4 bases from V and 8 bases from J, with 18 bases between. The CDR3 loop spans 15 amino acids. This CDR3 reads CASSWAIGGRKPQHF. The CDR3 nucleotides read TGTGCCAGCAGTTGGGCCATCGGGGGGAGAAAGCCCCAGCATTTT.

The rearrangement uses TRBV20-1 and TRBJ2-1, with TRBD2 identical over 10 bases. From germline, CDR1 is DFQATT and CDR2 SNEGSKA (reference sequence). This CDR3 spans 16 amino acids. With V trimmed by 5 bases and J by 0 bases, 7 bases remained unmatched. The CDR3 DNA is TGCAGTGCTCTTAGGACTAGCGGTTACTCCTACAATGAGCAGTTCTTC. This codes for CSALRTSGYSYNEQFF.

This clonotype was counted ten times or more. The rearrangement uses TRBV28 and TRBJ2-5; D gene unclear. V was trimmed by 0 bases and J by 1 base, leaving 9 bases between them. Germline V gives CDR1 MDHEN, CDR2 SYDVKM. CDR3 length equals 15 residues. The DNA for the CDR3 is TGTGCCAGCAGTTTATGGCCATTAGCCCAAGAGACCCAGTACTTC. This encodes CASSLWPLAQETQYF.

Many counts were recorded for this clonotype. The genes are TRBV7-3 and TRBJ2-5; D remains unclear. The CDR3 has 13 residues. Trimming left V 1 base short and J 5 bases short, with 8 bases between. Germline CDR1 SGHTA, CDR2 FQGTGA. CDR3 region: CASSLNQRETQYF. CDR3 DNA: TGTGCCAGCAGCTTAAACCAGAGGGAGACCCAGTACTTC.

This clonotype was counted at least ten times. V is TRBV28 and J is TRBJ2-7; unclear D gene. Deletions cut 7 bases from V and 4 bases from J, with 17 bases between. Germline-derived CDR1 and CDR2 are MDHEN and SYDVKM. CDR3 length: 14 amino acids. Written as DNA, the CDR3 is TGTGCCAGCATCGATCGCGACGGGTCGTACGAGCAGTACTTC. It encodes CASIDRDGSYEQYF.

This clonotype has ten or more counts. The rearrangement links TRBV11-2 to TRBJ1-2; D is uncertain. The CDR3 is 14 amino acids. V lost 1 base to trimming and J lost 4 bases, with 10 bases between them. The germline V gene has CDR1 SGHAT and CDR2 FQNNGV. DNA of the CDR3: TGTGCCAGCAGCTTAGTTCCGGGTGGCTATGGCTACACCTTC. Its protein product is CASSLVPGGYGYTF.